Detailed here is one T cell receptor beta chain. Its antigen is still unknown. Some clones are missing from TCRdb's copy, which holds only in-frame ones; the method was immunoSEQ multiplex PCR. The table lists under 30,000 clones, around nine tenths of them singletons. The data were taken from a study of regulatory and conventional T cells in RAG deficiency. Study-level results: Omenn patients showed >90% Treg-Tconv overlap and shorter CDR3 lengths. Other subsets showed around 10-fold reductions, but Treg unique TCR beta sequences fell roughly 93-fold in these patients.

The sorted regulatory T cells were CD4+, CD25-high and CD127-low, with genomic DNA sequenced. CDR3 length: 14 residues. J was trimmed by 4 bases and V by 5 bases; bases with no gene match: 7. The germline V gene encodes CDR1 SEHNR and CDR2 FQNEAQ (reference sequence). Another study also made use of these data, one on regulatory T cells. According to that study: The PCR used 52 TRBV and 13 TRBJ primers.

The sequenced material came from Tregs sorted from blood. The chain joins TRBV7-9 to TRBJ1-2; 7 nucleotides align to TRBD1. This clonotype was sampled from a human donor in good health. CDR3 DNA sequence: TGTGCCAGCAGCAAGACAGGGTTCGGCTATGGCTACACCTTC. Its protein is CASSKTGFGYGYTF.